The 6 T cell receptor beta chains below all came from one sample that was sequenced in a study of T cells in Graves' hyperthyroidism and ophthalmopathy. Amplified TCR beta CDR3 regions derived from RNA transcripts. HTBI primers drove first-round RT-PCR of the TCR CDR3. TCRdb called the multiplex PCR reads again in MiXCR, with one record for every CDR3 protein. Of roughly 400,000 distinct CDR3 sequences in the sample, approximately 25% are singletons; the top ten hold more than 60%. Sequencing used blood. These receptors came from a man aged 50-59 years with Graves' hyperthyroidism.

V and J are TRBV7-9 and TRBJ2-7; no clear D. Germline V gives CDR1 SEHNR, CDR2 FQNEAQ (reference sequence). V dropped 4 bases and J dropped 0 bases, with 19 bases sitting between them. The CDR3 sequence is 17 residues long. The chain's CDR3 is CASSSTDDSIYSYEQYF. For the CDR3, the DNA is TGTGCCAGCAGCTCGACCGACGACTCGATATACTCCTACGAGCAGTACTTC.

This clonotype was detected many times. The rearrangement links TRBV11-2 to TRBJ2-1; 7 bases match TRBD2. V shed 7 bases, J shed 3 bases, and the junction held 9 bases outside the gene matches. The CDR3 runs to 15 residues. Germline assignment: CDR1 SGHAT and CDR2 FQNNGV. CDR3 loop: CASTRGSGDYNEQFF. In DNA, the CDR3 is TGTGCCAGCACACGGGGAAGCGGGGACTACAATGAGCAGTTCTTC. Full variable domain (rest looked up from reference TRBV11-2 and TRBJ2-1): EAGVAQSPRYKIIEKRQSVAFWCNPISGHATLYWYQQILGQGPKLLIQFQNNGVVDDSQLPKDRFSAERLKGVDSTLKIQPAKLEDSAVYLCASTRGSGDYNEQFFGPGTRLTVL.

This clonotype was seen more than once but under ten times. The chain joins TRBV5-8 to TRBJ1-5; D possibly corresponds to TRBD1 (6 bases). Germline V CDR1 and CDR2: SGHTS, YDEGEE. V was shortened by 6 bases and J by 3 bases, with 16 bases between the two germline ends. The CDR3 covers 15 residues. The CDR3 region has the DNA TGTGCCAGCAACTACCCAGGGGAAATCAATCAGCCCCAGCATTTT. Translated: CASNYPGEINQPQHF.

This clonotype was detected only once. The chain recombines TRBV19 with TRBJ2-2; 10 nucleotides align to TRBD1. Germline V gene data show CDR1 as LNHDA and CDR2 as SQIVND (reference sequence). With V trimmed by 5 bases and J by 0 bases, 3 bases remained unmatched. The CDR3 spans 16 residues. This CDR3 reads CASSFGTGANTGELFF. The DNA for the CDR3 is TGTGCCAGTAGTTTCGGGACAGGGGCGAACACCGGGGAGCTGTTTTTT.

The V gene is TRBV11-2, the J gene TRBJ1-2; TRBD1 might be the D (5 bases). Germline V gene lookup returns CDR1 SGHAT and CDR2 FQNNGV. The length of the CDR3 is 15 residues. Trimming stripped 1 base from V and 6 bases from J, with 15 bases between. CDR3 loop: CASSLGREGSHGYTF. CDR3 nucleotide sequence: TGTGCCAGCAGCTTAGGTCGTGAGGGGTCCCATGGCTACACCTTC. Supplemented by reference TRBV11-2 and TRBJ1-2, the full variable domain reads EAGVAQSPRYKIIEKRQSVAFWCNPISGHATLYWYQQILGQGPKLLIQFQNNGVVDDSQLPKDRFSAERLKGVDSTLKIQPAKLEDSAVYLCASSLGREGSHGYTFGSGTRLTVV.

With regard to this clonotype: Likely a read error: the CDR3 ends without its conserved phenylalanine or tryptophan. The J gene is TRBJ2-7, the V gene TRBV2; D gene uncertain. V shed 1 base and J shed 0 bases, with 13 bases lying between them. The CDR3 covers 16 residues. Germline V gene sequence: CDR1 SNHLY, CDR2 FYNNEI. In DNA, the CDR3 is TGTGCCAGCAGTGAAGATACGGGCTGGAGCTCCTACGAGCAGTACTAC. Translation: CASSEDTGWSSYEQYY.